This T cell receptor (beta chain) was sequenced in a study of a mutant IDH1 vaccine in newly diagnosed glioma. On the study more broadly: A roughly 62% male, around 38% female split and a mean age of about 43 years characterized treated patients.

Assay used: immunoSEQ multiplex PCR; TCRdb lists only in-frame clones, some missing. This table holds about 85,000 clones, roughly 91% found once. Germline loops: CDR1 LNHDA, CDR2 SQIVND (reference sequence). The V and J ends lost 4 bases and 5 bases respectively, with 14 bases between them. The CDR3 totals 15 residues. Time point meaning: week 47, end of study. It was 300 ug of mutant IDH1 20-mer peptide that made up each vaccine dose, given with topical imiquimod. Patients carried new grade 3 or 4 IDH1-mutant astrocytomas lacking nuclear ATRX. In its sample, this clone was seen once. Its cognate antigen is unknown.

This receptor was identified in a woman aged 50 to 65 with glioma. Sequencing used PBMCs, obtained from a glioma patient whose treatment included an IDH1 peptide vaccine. This chain uses TRBV19 with TRBJ2-2; the D is unclear. CDR3 amino acids: CASSRGRQLTGELFF. CDR3 coding DNA: TGTGCCAGTAGTAGGGGTCGGCAGCTAACCGGGGAGCTGTTTTTT. Using reference TRBV19 and TRBJ2-2 for the parts outside the CDR3, the full variable domain is DGGITQSPKYLFRKEGQNVTLSCEQNLNHDAMYWYRQDPGQGLRLIYYSQIVNDFQKGDIAEGYSVSREKKESFPLTVTSAQKNPTAFYLCASSRGRQLTGELFFGEGSRLTVL.